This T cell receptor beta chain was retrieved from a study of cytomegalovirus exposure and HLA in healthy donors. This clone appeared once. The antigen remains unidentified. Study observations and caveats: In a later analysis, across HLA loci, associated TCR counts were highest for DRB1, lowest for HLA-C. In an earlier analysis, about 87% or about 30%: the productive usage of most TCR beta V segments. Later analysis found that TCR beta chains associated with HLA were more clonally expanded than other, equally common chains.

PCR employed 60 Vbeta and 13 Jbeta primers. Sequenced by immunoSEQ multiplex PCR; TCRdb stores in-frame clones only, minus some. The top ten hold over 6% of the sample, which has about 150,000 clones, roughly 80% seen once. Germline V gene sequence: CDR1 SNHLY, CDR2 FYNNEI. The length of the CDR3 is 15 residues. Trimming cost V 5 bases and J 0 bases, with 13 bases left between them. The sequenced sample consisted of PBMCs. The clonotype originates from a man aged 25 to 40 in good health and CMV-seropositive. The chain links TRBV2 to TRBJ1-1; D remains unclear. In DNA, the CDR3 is TGTGCCAGCAGTACGACCGACAATATGAACACTGAAGCTTTCTTT. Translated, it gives CASSTTDNMNTEAFF. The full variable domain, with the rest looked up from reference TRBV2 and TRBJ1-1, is EPEVTQTPSHQVTQMGQEVILRCVPISNHLYFYWYRQILGQKVEFLVSFYNNEISEKSEIFDDQFSVERPDGSNFTLKIRSTKLEDSAMYFCASSTTDNMNTEAFFGQGTRLTVV.